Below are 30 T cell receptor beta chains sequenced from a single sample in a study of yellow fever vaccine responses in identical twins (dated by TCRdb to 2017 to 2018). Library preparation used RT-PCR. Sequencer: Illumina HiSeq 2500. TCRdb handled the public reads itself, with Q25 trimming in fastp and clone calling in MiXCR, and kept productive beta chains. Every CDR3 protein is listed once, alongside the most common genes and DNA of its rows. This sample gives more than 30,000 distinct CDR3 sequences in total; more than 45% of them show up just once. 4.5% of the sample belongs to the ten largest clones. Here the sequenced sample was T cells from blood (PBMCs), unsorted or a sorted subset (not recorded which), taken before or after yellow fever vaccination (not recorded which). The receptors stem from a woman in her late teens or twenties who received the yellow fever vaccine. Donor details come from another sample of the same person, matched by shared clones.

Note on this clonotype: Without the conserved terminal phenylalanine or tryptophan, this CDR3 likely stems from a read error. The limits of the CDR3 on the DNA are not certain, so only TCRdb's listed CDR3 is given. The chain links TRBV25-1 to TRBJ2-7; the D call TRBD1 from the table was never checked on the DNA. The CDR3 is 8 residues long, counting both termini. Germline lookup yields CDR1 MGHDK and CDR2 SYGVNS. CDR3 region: CASIMFWG.

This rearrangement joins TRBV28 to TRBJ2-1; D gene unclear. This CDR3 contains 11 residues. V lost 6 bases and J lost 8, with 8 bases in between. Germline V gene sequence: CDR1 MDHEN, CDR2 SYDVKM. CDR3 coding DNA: TGTGCCAGCAGCCGCGTTGATGAGCAGTTCTTC. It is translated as CASSRVDEQFF. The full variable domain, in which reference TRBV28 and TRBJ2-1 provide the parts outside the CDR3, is DVKVTQSSRYLVKRTGEKVFLECVQDMDHENMFWYRQDPGLGLRLIYFSYDVKMKEKGDIPEGYSVSREKKERFSLILESASTNQTSMYLCASSRVDEQFFGPGTRLTVL.

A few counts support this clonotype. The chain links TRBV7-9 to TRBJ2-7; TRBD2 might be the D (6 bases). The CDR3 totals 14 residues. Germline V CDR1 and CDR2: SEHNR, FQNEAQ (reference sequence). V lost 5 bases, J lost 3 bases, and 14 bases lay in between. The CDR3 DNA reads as TGTGCCAGCAGCAATAAGGAGGGGATCTACGAGCAGTACTTC. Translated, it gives CASSNKEGIYEQYF. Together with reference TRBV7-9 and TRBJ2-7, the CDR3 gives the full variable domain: DTGVSQNPRHKITKRGQNVTFRCDPISEHNRLYWYRQTLGQGPEFLTYFQNEAQLEKSRLLSDRFSAERPKGSFSTLEIQRTEQGDSAMYLCASSNKEGIYEQYFGPGTRLTVT.

In DNA form, the CDR3 reads TGCAGTGCTAACAATCAGGGGGCAGGGGATACGCAGTATTTT. It codes for CSANNQGAGDTQYF. This chain joins TRBV20-1 and TRBJ2-3; 8 bases map to TRBD1. CDR3 length: 14 amino acids. Germline-derived CDR1 and CDR2 are DFQATT and SNEGSKA (reference sequence). V lost 4 bases and J lost 6; bases outside the gene matches: 9.

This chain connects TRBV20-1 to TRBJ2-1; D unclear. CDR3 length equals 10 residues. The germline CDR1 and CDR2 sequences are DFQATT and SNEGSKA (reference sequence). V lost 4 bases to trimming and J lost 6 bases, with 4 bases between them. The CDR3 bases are TGCAGTGCTAAAGGCAATGAGCAGTTCTTC. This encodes CSAKGNEQFF.

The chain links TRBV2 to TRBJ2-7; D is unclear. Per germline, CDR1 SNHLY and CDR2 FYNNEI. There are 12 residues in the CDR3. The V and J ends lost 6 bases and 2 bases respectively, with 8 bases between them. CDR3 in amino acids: CASRGSAYEQYF. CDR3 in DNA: TGTGCCAGCAGGGGCTCTGCCTACGAGCAGTACTTC. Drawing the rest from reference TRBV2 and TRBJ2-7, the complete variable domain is EPEVTQTPSHQVTQMGQEVILRCVPISNHLYFYWYRQILGQKVEFLVSFYNNEISEKSEIFDDQFSVERPDGSNFTLKIRSTKLEDSAMYFCASRGSAYEQYFGPGTRLTVT.

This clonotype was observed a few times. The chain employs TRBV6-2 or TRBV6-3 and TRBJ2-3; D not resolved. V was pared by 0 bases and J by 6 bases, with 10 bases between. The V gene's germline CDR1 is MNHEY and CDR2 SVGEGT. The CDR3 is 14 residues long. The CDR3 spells CASSYSYGGDTQYF. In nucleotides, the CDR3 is TGTGCCAGCAGTTACTCATATGGTGGGGATACGCAGTATTTT.

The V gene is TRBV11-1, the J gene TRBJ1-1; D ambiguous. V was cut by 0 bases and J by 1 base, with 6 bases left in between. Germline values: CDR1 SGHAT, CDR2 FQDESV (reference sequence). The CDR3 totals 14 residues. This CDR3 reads CASSLATKNTEAFF. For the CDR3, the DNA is TGTGCCAGCAGCTTAGCGACCAAGAACACTGAAGCTTTCTTT.

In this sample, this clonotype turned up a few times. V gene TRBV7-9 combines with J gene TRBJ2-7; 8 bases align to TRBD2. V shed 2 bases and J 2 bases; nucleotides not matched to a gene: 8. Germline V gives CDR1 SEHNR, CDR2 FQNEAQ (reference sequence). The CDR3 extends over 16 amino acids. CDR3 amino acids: CASSLNPAGETYEQYF. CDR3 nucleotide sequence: TGTGCCAGCAGCTTAAACCCAGCGGGAGAGACCTACGAGCAGTACTTC.

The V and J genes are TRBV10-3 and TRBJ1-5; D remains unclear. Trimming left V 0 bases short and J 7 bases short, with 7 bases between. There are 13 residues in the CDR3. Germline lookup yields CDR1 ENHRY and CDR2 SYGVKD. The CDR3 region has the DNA TGTGCCATCAGTGAGTCTCGGTACCAGCCCCAGCATTTT. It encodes CAISESRYQPQHF.

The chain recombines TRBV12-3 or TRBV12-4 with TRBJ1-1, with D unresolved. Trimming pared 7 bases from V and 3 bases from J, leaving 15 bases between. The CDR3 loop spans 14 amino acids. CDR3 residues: CASTISGWDTEAFF. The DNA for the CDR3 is TGTGCCAGCACGATATCGGGGTGGGACACTGAAGCTTTCTTT.

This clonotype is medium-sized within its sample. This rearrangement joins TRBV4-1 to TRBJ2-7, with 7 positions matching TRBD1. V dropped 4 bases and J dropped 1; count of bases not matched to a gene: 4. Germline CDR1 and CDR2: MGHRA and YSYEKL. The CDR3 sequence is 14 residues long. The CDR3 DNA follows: TGCGCCAGCAGCCGACAGGGAAGGTCCTACGAGCAGTACTTC. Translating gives CASSRQGRSYEQYF.

CDR3 amino acids: CASSFDRGRSYGYTF. CDR3 coding DNA: TGTGCCAGCAGTTTCGACAGGGGGCGGAGCTATGGCTACACCTTC. The V gene is TRBV27, the J gene TRBJ1-2, with TRBD1 identical over 10 bases. Germline lookup yields CDR1 MNHEY and CDR2 SMNVEV (reference sequence). After removal of 3 bases from V and 4 bases from J, the junction contained 5 bases not matched to a gene. This CDR3 has 15 residues.

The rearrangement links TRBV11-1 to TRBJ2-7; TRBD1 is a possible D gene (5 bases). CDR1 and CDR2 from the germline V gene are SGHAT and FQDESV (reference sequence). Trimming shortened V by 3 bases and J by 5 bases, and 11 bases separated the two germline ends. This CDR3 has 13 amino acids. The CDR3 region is CASSFSLQDEQYF. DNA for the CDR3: TGTGCCAGCAGCTTCTCACTACAGGACGAGCAGTACTTC. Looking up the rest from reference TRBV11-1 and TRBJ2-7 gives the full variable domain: EAEVAQSPRYKITEKSQAVAFWCDPISGHATLYWYRQILGQGPELLVQFQDESVVDDSQLPKDRFSAERLKGVDSTLKIQPAELGDSAMYLCASSFSLQDEQYFGPGTRLTVT.

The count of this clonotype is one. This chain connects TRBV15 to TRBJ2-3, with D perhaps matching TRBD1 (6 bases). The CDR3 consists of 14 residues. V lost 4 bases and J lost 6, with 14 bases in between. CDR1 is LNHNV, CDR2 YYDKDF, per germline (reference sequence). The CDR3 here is CATSTRQVIDTQYF. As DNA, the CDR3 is TGTGCCACCAGCACTCGACAGGTTATTGATACGCAGTATTTT.

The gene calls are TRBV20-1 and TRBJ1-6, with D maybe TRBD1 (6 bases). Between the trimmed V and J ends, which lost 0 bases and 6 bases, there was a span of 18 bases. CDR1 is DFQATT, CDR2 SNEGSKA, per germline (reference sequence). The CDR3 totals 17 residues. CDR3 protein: CSARDLEQGSFNSPLHF. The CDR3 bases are TGCAGTGCTAGAGATCTGGAACAGGGAAGTTTTAATTCACCCCTCCACTTT.

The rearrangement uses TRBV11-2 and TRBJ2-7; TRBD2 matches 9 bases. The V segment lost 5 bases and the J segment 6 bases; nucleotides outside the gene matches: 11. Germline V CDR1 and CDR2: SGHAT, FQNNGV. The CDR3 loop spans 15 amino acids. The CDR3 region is CASSRSGLAVPEQYF. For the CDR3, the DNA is TGTGCCAGCAGCCGTTCGGGACTAGCTGTGCCCGAGCAGTACTTC.

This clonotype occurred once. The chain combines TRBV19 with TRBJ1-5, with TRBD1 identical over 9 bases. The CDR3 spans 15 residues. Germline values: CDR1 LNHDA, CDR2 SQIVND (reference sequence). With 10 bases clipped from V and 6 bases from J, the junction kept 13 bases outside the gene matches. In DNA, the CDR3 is TGTGCCACCGGGACAGGGACTAACCCCAGTCAGCCCCAGCATTTT. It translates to CATGTGTNPSQPQHF.

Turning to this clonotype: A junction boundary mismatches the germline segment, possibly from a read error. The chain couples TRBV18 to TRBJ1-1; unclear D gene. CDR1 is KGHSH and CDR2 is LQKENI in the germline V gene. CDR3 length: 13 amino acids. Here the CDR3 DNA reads TGTGCCAGCTCCCCACACTCGCACACTGAAGCTTTCTTT. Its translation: CASSPHSHTEAFF.

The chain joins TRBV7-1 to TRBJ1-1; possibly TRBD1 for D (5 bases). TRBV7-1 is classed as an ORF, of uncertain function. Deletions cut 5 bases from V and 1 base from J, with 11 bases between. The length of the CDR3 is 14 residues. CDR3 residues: CASSPTQGNTEAFF. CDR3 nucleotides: TGTGCCAGCAGCCCAACGCAGGGGAACACTGAAGCTTTCTTT.

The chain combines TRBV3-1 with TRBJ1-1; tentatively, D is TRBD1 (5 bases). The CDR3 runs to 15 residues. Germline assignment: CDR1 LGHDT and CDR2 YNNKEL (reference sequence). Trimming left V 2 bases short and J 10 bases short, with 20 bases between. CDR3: CASSQSYGGGFGAFF. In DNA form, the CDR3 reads TGTGCCAGCAGCCAAAGTTATGGGGGAGGTTTTGGAGCTTTCTTT.

The CDR3 bases are TGTGCCAGCAGCAAGAGCCCGGGACTAGCGAACTCCTACGAGCAGTACTTC. Residues: CASSKSPGLANSYEQYF. The V and J genes are TRBV5-5 and TRBJ2-7; 10 bases align to TRBD2. Germline V CDR1 and CDR2: SGHKS, YYEKEE (reference sequence). The CDR3 covers 17 residues. J was trimmed by 0 bases and V by 4 bases; bases with no gene match: 10.

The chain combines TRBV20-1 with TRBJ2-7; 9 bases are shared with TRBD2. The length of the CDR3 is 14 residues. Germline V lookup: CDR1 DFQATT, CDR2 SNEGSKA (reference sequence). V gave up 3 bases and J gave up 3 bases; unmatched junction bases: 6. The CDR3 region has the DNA TGCAGTGCTAGTCTCAGCGGGAGGCACTACGAGCAGTACTTC. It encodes CSASLSGRHYEQYF.

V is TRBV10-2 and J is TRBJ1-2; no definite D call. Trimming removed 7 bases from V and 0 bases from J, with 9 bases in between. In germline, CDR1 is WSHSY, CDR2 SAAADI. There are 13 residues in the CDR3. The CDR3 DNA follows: TGCGCCAGCAAGGACGGATCTAACTATGGCTACACCTTC. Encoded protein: CASKDGSNYGYTF.

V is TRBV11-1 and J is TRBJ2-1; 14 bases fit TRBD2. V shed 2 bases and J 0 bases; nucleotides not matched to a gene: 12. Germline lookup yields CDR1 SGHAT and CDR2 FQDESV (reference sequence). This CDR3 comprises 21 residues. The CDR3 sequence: CASSLTPGTSGSRSSYNEQFF. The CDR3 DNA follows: TGTGCCAGCAGCTTAACGCCCGGGACTAGCGGGAGTCGGAGCTCCTACAATGAGCAGTTCTTC.

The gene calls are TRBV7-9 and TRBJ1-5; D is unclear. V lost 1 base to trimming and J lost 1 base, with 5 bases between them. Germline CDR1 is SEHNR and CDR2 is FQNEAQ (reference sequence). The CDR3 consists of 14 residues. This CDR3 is CASSLVDSNQPQHF. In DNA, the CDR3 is TGTGCCAGCAGCTTAGTGGACAGCAATCAGCCCCAGCATTTT.

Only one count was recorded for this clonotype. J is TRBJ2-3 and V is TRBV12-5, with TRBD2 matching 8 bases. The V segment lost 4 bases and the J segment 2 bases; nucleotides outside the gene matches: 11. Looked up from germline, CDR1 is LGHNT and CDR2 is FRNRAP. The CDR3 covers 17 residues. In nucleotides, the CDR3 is TGTGCTAGTGGTTCCCGTGAGGTAGCGGGGTTCACAGATACGCAGTATTTT. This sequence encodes CASGSREVAGFTDTQYF.

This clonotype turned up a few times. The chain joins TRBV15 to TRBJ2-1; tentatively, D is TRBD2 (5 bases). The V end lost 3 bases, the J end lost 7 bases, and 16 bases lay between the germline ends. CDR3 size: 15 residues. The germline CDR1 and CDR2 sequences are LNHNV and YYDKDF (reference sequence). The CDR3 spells CATSRDLDRRNEQFF. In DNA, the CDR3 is TGTGCCACCAGCAGGGACTTAGACCGTAGGAATGAGCAGTTCTTC.

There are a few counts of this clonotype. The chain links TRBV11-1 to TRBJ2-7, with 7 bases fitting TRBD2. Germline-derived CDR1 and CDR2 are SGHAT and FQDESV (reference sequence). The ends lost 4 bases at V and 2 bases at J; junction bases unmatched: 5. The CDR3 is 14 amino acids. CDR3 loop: CASSSGTITYEQYF. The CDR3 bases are TGTGCCAGCAGCTCTGGGACTATTACCTACGAGCAGTACTTC.

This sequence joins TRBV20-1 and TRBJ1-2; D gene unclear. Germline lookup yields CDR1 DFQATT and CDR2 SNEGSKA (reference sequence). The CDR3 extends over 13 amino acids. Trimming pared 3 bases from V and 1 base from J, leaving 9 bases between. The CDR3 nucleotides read TGCAGTGCTAGTCGGCAGGATAACTATGGCTACACCTTC. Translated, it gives CSASRQDNYGYTF.